This T cell receptor (beta chain) stems from a study of post-analysis software for immune sequencing data (dated by TCRdb to between 2015 and 2017). Looking at the study overall: The recorded disease courses included relapsing-remitting, secondary progressive and progressive-relapsing multiple sclerosis, and some patients had no subtype annotation. The patient repertoires were compared against around eleven previously published healthy control repertoires obtained from donors aged roughly 6 to 28 years. A subset of samples was prepared in parallel using single-end sample barcoding, then pooled and co-amplified after Illumina adapter ligation. General findings and caveats noted by the study authors: The multiple sclerosis patient group was slightly younger than the control group. Direct clustering with F measure showed strong co-clustering of samples prepared in the same batch, prompting a batch-effect correction. Normalized Chao1 diversity was significantly lower in multiple sclerosis patients than controls, suggesting substantial peripheral T-cell clonal expansion. Patients showed significantly higher frequencies than controls for five TRBV segments, among them TRBV5-6, TRBV5-1 and TRBV20-1.

To demonstrate the VDJtools post-analysis software, TCR beta repertoires were profiled from the peripheral blood of roughly 14 young patients with multiple sclerosis. The patients with multiple sclerosis were children and adolescents between roughly 6 and 15 years of age. There are a few counts of this clonotype. Its antigen is unknown. No much larger clonotype is one base removed from it; base qualities were not supplied. CDR1 SGHTA and CDR2 FQGNSA are derived from the germline V gene. The CDR3 starts with the cysteine, ends with the phenylalanine, and has 15 residues. The entry retains the CDR3 DNA only, 45 bases that are in frame from base 1. Trimming takes 2 bases from V and 2 bases from J, and the germline ends sit 7 bases apart. Library creation used PCR. Sequencing took place on an Illumina HiSeq 2500. To reduce PCR and sequencing biases, unique molecular identifiers were incorporated into the TCR beta cDNA libraries. Every 1 to 10 million input T cells yielded approximately 500,000 cDNA molecules, meaning each molecule approximated one T cell. The same protocol used for the earlier healthy control dataset was applied to prepare and sequence the patient libraries. Within a given batch, samples were prepared together, multiplexed and sequenced on the same HiSeq lane. The authors' pipeline ran thus. MIGEC handled the raw barcoded reads, throwing out single-read molecular identifier groups before consensus assembly and CDR3 extraction. VDJtools was used for post-analysis of the clonotype tables, and diversity was normalized by down-sampling every dataset to the size of the smallest sample. In repertoire overlap clustering, CDR3 amino acid sequences, but not nucleotide sequences, were matched to correct batch-related cross-sample contamination. Starting from the raw public reads, TCRdb applied fastp trimming at Q25, assembled clones with MiXCR and retained in-frame beta chains. For every CDR3 protein sequence, its rows merge into one entry that carries the most common genes and DNA. TCRdb, not the original authors, processed these V and J calls. The sample profile shows roughly 580,000 distinct CDR3 sequences; roughly 40% of them were found once. The ten top clones hold more than 1.5% of the sample.

Material for sequencing was blood. The chain is encoded by TRBV7-2 joined to TRBJ2-6; the D gene is unclear. This receptor was identified in a girl aged 10-17 years with multiple sclerosis. The CDR3 protein is CASSLRSTGANVLTF. The bases read TGTGCCAGCAGCTTACGGAGCACTGGGGCCAACGTCCTGACTTTC.